This T cell receptor (beta chain) was sequenced for a study of T-cell memory formation after mild COVID-19. There are a few counts of this clonotype. Its antigen is as yet unknown. Each CDR3 protein is one row after TCRdb ran MiXCR on the 5' RACE reads. The sample has roughly 450,000 distinct CDR3 sequences, under 20% seen once. The study's findings and limits: Researchers report contracting CD4+ clones mostly in CM and EM, with CD8+ clones in EMRA.

This CDR3 comprises 16 residues. Germline trimming cut 4 bases from V and 5 bases from J; bases unmatched to any gene: 13. Germline V gives CDR1 LGHNA, CDR2 YSLEER. The V and J genes are TRBV4-3 and TRBJ2-7; TRBD1 matches 8 bases. The sequenced sample was PBMCs or a T cell subset sorted from them (not recorded which). This clonotype was sampled from a man aged 18 to 29 who had mild COVID-19 (a few samples of this study predate the infection). Cell type and time point are not known. In DNA, the CDR3 is TGCGCCAGCAGCCCGGACCTACTCAGACAGGGGAACGAGCAGTACTTC. Its translation: CASSPDLLRQGNEQYF.